This T cell receptor beta chain was sequenced for a study of blood T cells in healthy people across ages. Study-wide points: Without sorted subsets, naive and antigen-experienced compartments could not be conclusively compared. Naive CD4+ cell counts and diversity both ran higher in long-lived than in aged donors.

Next came a second PCR, run for about 6 to 12 cycles, which used a sample-barcoded 5' primer along with a J-beta primer mix. Via MiXCR, TCRdb re-called the 5' RACE reads, giving one row per CDR3 protein. The data show 250,000 to 300,000 distinct CDR3 sequences, roughly 27% seen once. This clonotype was counted a few times. Its antigen remains unknown. Each donor had about 10 milliliters of peripheral blood drawn. Germline V gene data show CDR1 as MGHRA and CDR2 as YSYEKL. The ends lost 0 bases at V and 9 bases at J; junction bases unmatched: 4. The CDR3 extends over 15 amino acids. The sample comprised blood. This receptor was obtained from a woman between 65 and 79 years old in good health. The chain has TRBV4-1 and TRBJ2-2; the match to TRBD2 covers 10 bases. CDR3 in amino acids: CASSQEGAGGRELFF. The CDR3 DNA reads TGCGCCAGCAGCCAAGAAGGAGCGGGAGGGCGGGAGCTGTTTTTT.